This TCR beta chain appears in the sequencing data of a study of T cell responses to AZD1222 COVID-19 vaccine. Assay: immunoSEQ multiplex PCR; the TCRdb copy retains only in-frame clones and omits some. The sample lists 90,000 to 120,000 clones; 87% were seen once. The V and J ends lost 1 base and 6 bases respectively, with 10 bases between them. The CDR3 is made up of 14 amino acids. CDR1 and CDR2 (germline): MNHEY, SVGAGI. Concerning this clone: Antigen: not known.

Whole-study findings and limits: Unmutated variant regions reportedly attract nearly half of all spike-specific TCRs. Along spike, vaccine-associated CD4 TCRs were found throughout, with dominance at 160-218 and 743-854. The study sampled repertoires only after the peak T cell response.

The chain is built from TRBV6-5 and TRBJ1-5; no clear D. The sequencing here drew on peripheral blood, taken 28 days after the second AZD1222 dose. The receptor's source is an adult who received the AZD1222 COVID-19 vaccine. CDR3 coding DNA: TGTGCCAGCAGTTACTACCTAGAGGGTCAGCCCCAGCATTTT. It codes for CASSYYLEGQPQHF.